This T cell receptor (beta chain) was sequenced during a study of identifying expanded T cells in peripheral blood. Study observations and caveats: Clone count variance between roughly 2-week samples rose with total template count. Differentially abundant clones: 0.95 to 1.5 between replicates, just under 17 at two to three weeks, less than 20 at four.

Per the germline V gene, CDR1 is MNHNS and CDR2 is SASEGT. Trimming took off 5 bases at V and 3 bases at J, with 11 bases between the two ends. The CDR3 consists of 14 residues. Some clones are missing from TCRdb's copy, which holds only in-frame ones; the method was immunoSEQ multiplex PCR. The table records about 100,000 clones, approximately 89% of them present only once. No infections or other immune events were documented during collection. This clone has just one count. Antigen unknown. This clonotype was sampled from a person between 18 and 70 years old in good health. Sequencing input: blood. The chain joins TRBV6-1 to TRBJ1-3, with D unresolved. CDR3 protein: CASSLARFGNTIYF. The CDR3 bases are TGTGCCAGCAGTCTAGCACGATTTGGAAACACCATATATTTT.